The T cell receptor beta chain under discussion was sequenced for a study of neoadjuvant nivolumab and ipilimumab in lung cancer. Study-level findings and limits: TCR richness and clonality were higher in tumors than adjacent uninvolved lung. A small number of samples were TCR sequenced. Resected-tumor TCR richness correlated positively with pretherapy blood richness.

Of note for this clone: The antigen is unknown.

The method was immunoSEQ multiplex PCR; TCRdb's version includes in-frame clones alone and lacks a portion of them. The sample carries about 33,000 clones, roughly 90% recorded once. V gave up 7 bases and J gave up 5 bases; unmatched junction bases: 13. Germline CDR1 SQVTM, CDR2 ANQGSEA. The CDR3 runs to 15 residues. The sequence was collected from an adult with non-small cell lung cancer. Sequencing was performed on peripheral blood, taken after neoadjuvant nivolumab, alone or with ipilimumab, at or shortly before surgery. This chain connects TRBV29-1 to TRBJ2-5; 10 nucleotides line up with TRBD2. In nucleotides, the CDR3 is TGCAGCGGTGCGGACAGCGGGAGGGCTGGCGAGACCCAGTACTTC. This encodes CSGADSGRAGETQYF.